Below are 13 T cell receptor beta chains sequenced from a single sample in a study of T-cell memory formation after mild COVID-19. TCRdb reprocessed the 5' RACE reads via MiXCR and lists one record per CDR3 protein. In the table there are some 320,000 distinct CDR3 sequences, roughly an eighth of which are singletons. Sequenced material: PBMCs or a T cell subset sorted from them (not recorded which). The receptors shown here come from a man between 18 and 29 years old who had mild COVID-19 (a few samples of this study predate the infection). Cell type and time point are not known.

This clonotype was detected ten times or more. This sequence joins TRBV5-1 and TRBJ2-3; TRBD2 matches at 10 bases. The CDR3 runs 17 residues. J gave up 5 bases and V 0 bases, and 9 bases lay outside the gene matches. CDR1 SGHRS and CDR2 YFSETQ come from the germline V gene. CDR3 DNA: TGCGCCAGCAGCTTGGTCAGCGGGGGGGCATTTATAGATACGCAGTATTTT. Its protein is CASSLVSGGAFIDTQYF.

This clonotype was recorded at least ten times. The chain links TRBV6-5 to TRBJ1-2, with a weak D call TRBD1 (5 bases). The CDR3 totals 11 residues. Looked up from germline, CDR1 is MNHEY and CDR2 is SVGAGI. V lost 6 bases to trimming and J lost 7 bases, with 9 bases between them. CDR3 in DNA: TGTGCCAGCAGCCCAGGGTTTGGCTACACCTTC. This encodes CASSPGFGYTF.

The table lists this clonotype with a few counts. The chain has TRBV7-6 and TRBJ2-3; 11 bases match TRBD2. J was trimmed by 5 bases and V by 2 bases; bases with no gene match: 6. Germline values: CDR1 SGHVS, CDR2 FNYEAQ. The CDR3 contains 16 residues. This CDR3 reads CASSLLAGGGGDTQYF. In nucleotides, the CDR3 is TGTGCCAGCAGCTTACTAGCGGGGGGTGGTGGAGATACGCAGTATTTT.

The chain recombines TRBV9 with TRBJ2-2, with D possibly being TRBD2 (5 bases). This CDR3 has 16 residues. Germline-derived CDR1 and CDR2 are SGDLS and YYNGEE. The ends were cut back, 4 bases at V and 4 bases at J, with 17 bases in the middle. The CDR3 sequence: CASSPRAGAGTGELFF. DNA of the CDR3: TGTGCCAGCAGCCCCCGCGCGGGTGCGGGCACCGGGGAGCTGTTTTTT. The complete variable domain, with remaining parts taken from reference TRBV9 and TRBJ2-2, reads DSGVTQTPKHLITATGQRVTLRCSPRSGDLSVYWYQQSLDQGLQFLIQYYNGEERAKGNILERFSAQQFPDLHSELNLSSLELGDSALYFCASSPRAGAGTGELFFGEGSRLTVL.

This chain connects TRBV12-3 or TRBV12-4 to TRBJ2-1, with D uncertain. Deletions cut 8 bases from V and 4 bases from J, with 6 bases between. The CDR3 runs to 11 residues. Here the CDR3 reads CASGEYNEQFF. DNA for the CDR3: TGTGCCAGCGGGGAATACAATGAGCAGTTCTTC.

This clonotype was counted only a few times. This chain connects TRBV7-2 to TRBJ2-1; D unresolved. The CDR3 is 14 residues long. CDR1 is SGHTA, CDR2 FQGNSA, per germline. Trimming took 1 base from V and 10 from J, leaving 14 bases between them. Here the CDR3 reads CASSLERLTREQFF. The CDR3 DNA is TGTGCCAGCAGCTTAGAAAGACTTACAAGAGAGCAGTTCTTC.

This clonotype was detected many times. The rearrangement links TRBV7-8 to TRBJ2-5; TRBD1 aligns across 7 bases. CDR3 size: 14 residues. Germline-derived CDR1 and CDR2 are SGHVS and FQNEAQ. Germline trimming cut 5 bases from V and 4 bases from J; bases unmatched to any gene: 7. The CDR3 loop is CASSDRTGRETQYF. CDR3 nucleotide sequence: TGTGCCAGCAGCGACCGGACAGGTAGAGAGACCCAGTACTTC.

The chain recombines TRBV19 with TRBJ1-5; maybe TRBD1 (5 bases). Looked up from germline, CDR1 is LNHDA and CDR2 is SQIVND (reference sequence). The CDR3 is 14 amino acids. Trimming took 11 bases from V and 1 from J, leaving 15 bases between them. The CDR3 loop reads CACTRRASNQPQHF. CDR3 DNA: TGTGCCTGCACCCGCAGGGCAAGCAATCAGCCCCAGCATTTT.

The rearrangement links TRBV7-9 to TRBJ2-7; D uncertain. Trimming removed 5 bases from V and 4 bases from J, with 15 bases in between. Germline CDR1 SEHNR, CDR2 FQNEAQ (reference sequence). This CDR3 is 14 amino acids long. The CDR3 sequence is CASSQSKDRYEQYV. CDR3 in DNA: TGTGCCAGCAGCCAAAGCAAGGACCGGTACGAGCAGTACGTC.

This clonotype was found a few times. The rearrangement joins TRBV6-5 to TRBJ2-7; no firm D call. The CDR3 is 14 residues long. The germline gives CDR1 MNHEY, CDR2 SVGAGI. Trimming took off 2 bases at V and 3 bases at J, with 11 bases between the two ends. CDR3 sequence (DNA): TGTGCCAGCAGTTACAATCCCGGCAGCTACGAGCAGTACTTC. Encoded protein: CASSYNPGSYEQYF.

The CDR3 nucleotides are TGCAGTGCTGGTCGCGGAAGCGGGGGGGATGAGACCCAGTACTTC. It encodes CSAGRGSGGDETQYF. The chain employs TRBV20-1 and TRBJ2-5; 10 bases map to TRBD2. V lost 5 bases and J lost 5; bases outside the gene matches: 11. Germline loops: CDR1 DFQATT, CDR2 SNEGSKA (reference sequence). This CDR3 region has 15 residues.

This clonotype was detected only a few times. The J gene is TRBJ2-3, the V gene TRBV7-3, with D possibly being TRBD2 (5 bases). This CDR3 has 14 residues. V lost 6 bases to trimming and J lost 5 bases, with 15 bases between them. Looked up from germline, CDR1 is SGHTA and CDR2 is FQGTGA. CDR3 amino acids: CASSTTPRVDTQYF. The CDR3 DNA reads TGTGCCAGCAGTACCACCCCGAGGGTAGATACGCAGTATTTT.

This clonotype was picked up a small number of times. The chain carries TRBV6-2 or TRBV6-3 and TRBJ2-7; D remains unclear. This CDR3 comprises 13 residues. Germline CDR1 is MNHEY and CDR2 is SVGEGT. Trimming cost V 0 bases and J 5 bases, with 8 bases left between them. The CDR3 here is CASSYSLIHEQYV. The CDR3 coding sequence is TGTGCCAGCAGTTACTCTCTGATCCACGAGCAGTACGTC.